This T cell receptor beta chain was sequenced for a study of shared clonotypes between healthy human individuals (dated by TCRdb to the early 2020s). A note on the overall study: The cohort included a few men and a couple of women between 18 and 49 years of age. To estimate repertoire size and how much clonotypes are shared between individuals, the study performed deep sequencing of blood TCR repertoires from 4 to 6 healthy adults. Different laboratories and diverse techniques were used to prepare libraries and sequence TCR repertoires, to increase sequencing depth and limit assay-specific biases. Per donor, three plates each were used for CD4 naive and CD4 memory, two for CD8 naive, and one for CD8 memory. Each donor's leukapheresis produced roughly between roughly 0.9 and 8.9 billion PBMCs. On the study overall, not on this receptor specifically: Only blood was sampled, and tissue TCR repertoires likely differ from those in blood. Compared with non-shared clonotypes, the clonotypes found in all four sorted-subset donors had higher generation probabilities. Even with the large sequencing depth, rarefaction of the sorted-subset datasets indicated that sequencing was incomplete. Pairwise subsampling indicated that sequencing depth was expected to affect the degree of clonotype sharing among donors. Larger estimated clonotype richness was generally found for naive subsets than for memory subsets. Because the study included a small number of donors, the genetic and exposure-history diversity represented was limited. When a few donors were compared, the shared fraction of clonotypes was about 5% for naive CD4, about 4% for naive CD8, 2% to 2.5% for memory CD4, and 0.4% for memory CD8.

Using the deep immunoSEQ assay, TCR CDR3 regions were amplified from genomic DNA by multiplex PCR. Genomic DNA extracted from each cell subset was distributed evenly over all wells of several immunoSEQ 96-well plates, and each plate served as one replicate. For sorted subsets, about 200 ng genomic DNA, equal to about 30,000 T cell genomes, was loaded into each replicate PCR. Purified libraries were measured with a Qubit 3.0 fluorometer, size-checked on a Bioanalyzer 2100, and measured again with the KAPA Library Quantification kit. A separate single-read 150-cycle Illumina NextSeq 550 flow cell was used to sequence each immunoSEQ 96-well plate. On the authors' methods: The immunoSEQ output contained only junctional sequences without quality scores, so filtering could not match that applied to full-length reads. To assign V/J genes and CDR3, sequences were annotated using PyIR, a Python wrapper for IgBLAST v1.9, with IMGT germline references. Reads with weak V/J assignments (E-value above 1e-6), missing CDR3, stop codons, out-of-frame junctions, or ambiguous translated residues were removed. V3J clonotypes were defined as sequences sharing an identical inferred V gene, J gene, and CDR3 amino acid sequence. The percentage overlap between two repertoires was calculated by dividing the number of shared unique clonotypes by the size of the smaller repertoire. Richness of each repertoire was evaluated using RTK rarefaction, the Chao1 estimator, and Recon v2.1 estimates of unobserved clonotypes. For all TCRbeta clonotypes obtained by the gDNA method from several donors, generation probabilities were computed with OLGA. Entries here come from immuneACCESS through TCRdb and include only in-frame sequences with V and J called. Some clones fail to appear in such tables; in the studies checked, an unresolved V gene covers under half of the shortfall, and the cause of the remainder is unknown. V and J calls plus clone size are reproduced from that table; the DNA served to infer D and trimming. In all, the sample holds about 2.2 million clones, and roughly 93% of those were seen once. In total, the top ten clones hold more than 1.5% of the sample.

For the CD8 naive samples, CD45RO-negative cells were positively selected for CCR7, yielding a CD45RA+CCR7+ population from which TemRA cells were excluded. The donors were healthy, HIV-negative adults with no recently reported acute infections or vaccinations. Only Caucasian adults living in Nashville, Tennessee, USA were represented among the donors. After blood collection by leukapheresis, PBMCs were isolated using Ficoll-Histopaque density gradient centrifugation and then cryopreserved in the vapor phase of liquid nitrogen. Purity and quantity of every magnetically sorted T cell population were checked by analytical flow cytometry. Genomic DNA was isolated from each sorted fraction and quantified by UV absorbance on a Nanodrop 2000c. V is reduced by 4 bases and J by 8 bases, leaving a spacing of 14 bases between them. From the cysteine through the phenylalanine, the CDR3 covers 12 amino acids. Of all the DNA, just the CDR3 is kept, 36 bases in frame from base 1. CDR1 and CDR2 were assigned from the germline V gene as SQVTM and ANQGSEA.

On this clone itself: The antigen it binds to is not known. No base quality information exists; no much larger clone differs at one position.

The sample taken for sequencing was naive CD8+ T cells from PBMCs. The cell subset or site label of this sample denotes: CD45RA+CCR7+. This clonotype originated in a man between 18 and 29 years old in good health. Some clones in this sample may be carry-over from other donors' samples. The sequence links TRBV29-1 to TRBJ2-5; TRBD1 is a possible D gene, resting on 5 matching bases. The nucleotides are TGCAGCGTTGTGGTCAGGGTTGTAACCCAGTACTTC. This encodes CSVVVRVVTQYF.